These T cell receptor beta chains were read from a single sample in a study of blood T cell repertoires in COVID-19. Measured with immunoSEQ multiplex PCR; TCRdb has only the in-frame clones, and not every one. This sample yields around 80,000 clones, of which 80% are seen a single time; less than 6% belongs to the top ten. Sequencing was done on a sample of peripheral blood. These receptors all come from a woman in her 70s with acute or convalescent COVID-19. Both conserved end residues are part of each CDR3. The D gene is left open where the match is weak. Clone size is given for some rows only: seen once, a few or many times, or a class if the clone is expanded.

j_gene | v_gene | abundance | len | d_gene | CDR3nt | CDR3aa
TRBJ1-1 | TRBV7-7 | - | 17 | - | TGTGCTAGCAGCTTAGGCCTAGGGGTCAGGTGGCTTCGTGAAGCTTTCTTT | CASSLGLGVRWLREAFF
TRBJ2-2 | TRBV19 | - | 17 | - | TGTGCCAGTAGTGACATAGGGAGTAAGGGAAACACCGGGGAGCTGTTTTTT | CASSDIGSKGNTGELFF
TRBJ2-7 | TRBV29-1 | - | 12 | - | TGCAGCGTTGAAAACAGGGAGGGCGAGCAGTACTTC | CSVENREGEQYF
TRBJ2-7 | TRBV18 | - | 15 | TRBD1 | TGTGCCAGCTCACCCCGACAGGGTCCCTCCTACGAGCAGTACTTC | CASSPRQGPSYEQYF
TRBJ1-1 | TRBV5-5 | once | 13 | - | TGTGCCAGCAGCCCGGTTATCAGGTTTTCGGCTTTCTTT | CASSPVIRFSAFF
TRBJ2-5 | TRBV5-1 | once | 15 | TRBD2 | TGCGCCAGCAGCTTGGCGCTAGCGGGACAAGAGACCCAGTACTTC | CASSLALAGQETQYF
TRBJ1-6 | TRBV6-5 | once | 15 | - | TGTGCCAGCAGCTTAGGACAGACCTATAATTCACCCCTCCACTTT | CASSLGQTYNSPLHF
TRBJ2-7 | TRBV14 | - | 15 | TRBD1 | TGTGCCAGCAGCCAAGTAAGGACAGGGATCTACGAGCAGTACTTC | CASSQVRTGIYEQYF
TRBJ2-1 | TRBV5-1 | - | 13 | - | TGCGCCAGCAGCTTGTTTCCAAACAATGAGCAGTTCTTC | CASSLFPNNEQFF
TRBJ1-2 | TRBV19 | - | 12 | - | TGTGCCACCATGCGGGCAGCCACTGGCTACACCTTC | CATMRAATGYTF
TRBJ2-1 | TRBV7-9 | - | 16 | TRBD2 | TGTGCCAGCAGCTTAGGGGCAGCGGGGGCCCCCAGCGAGCAGTTCTTC | CASSLGAAGAPSEQFF
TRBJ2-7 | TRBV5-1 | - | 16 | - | TGCGCCAGCAGCCAGAATCGGCAGGGGAACTACAGGGAGCAGTACTTC | CASSQNRQGNYREQYF
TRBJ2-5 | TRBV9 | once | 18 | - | TGTGCCAGCAGCGTAGGGATTTCGGGGACAACACTCGGGGAGACCCAGTACTTC | CASSVGISGTTLGETQYF
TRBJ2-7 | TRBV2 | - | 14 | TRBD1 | TGTGCCAGCAGTGAGCAGGGGGCGTTGTCCGAGCAGTACTTC | CASSEQGALSEQYF
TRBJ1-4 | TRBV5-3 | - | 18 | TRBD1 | TGTGCCAGAAGCTTCCTCTGGACAGGGAGATCAACTAATGAAAAACTGTTTTTT | CARSFLWTGRSTNEKLFF
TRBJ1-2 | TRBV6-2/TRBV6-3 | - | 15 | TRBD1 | TGTGCCAGCAGCCGACCGGGACAGGGGAACTATGGCTACACCTTC | CASSRPGQGNYGYTF
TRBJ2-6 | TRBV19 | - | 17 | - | TGTGCCAGTAGTATGCGATCGGGGATCTCTGGGGCCAACGTCCTGACTTTC | CASSMRSGISGANVLTF
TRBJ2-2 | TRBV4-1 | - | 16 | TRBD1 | TGCGCCAGCAGCCAAGGTGACAGGGGAAAAACCGGGGAGCTGTTTTTT | CASSQGDRGKTGELFF
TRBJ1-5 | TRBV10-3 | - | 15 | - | TGTGCCATCAGCACGGCGGGTGGGAGCAATCAGCCCCAGCATTTT | CAISTAGGSNQPQHF
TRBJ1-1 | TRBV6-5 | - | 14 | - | TGTGCCACCCACAGGCTGGGGTTTGACACTGAAGCTTTCTTT | CATHRLGFDTEAFF
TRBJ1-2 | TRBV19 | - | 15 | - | TGTGCCAGTAGTTTAGCAGGGCCCGCTAACTATGGCTACACCTTC | CASSLAGPANYGYTF
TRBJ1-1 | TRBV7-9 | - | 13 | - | TGTGCCAGCAGCTGGGGCGCGAACACTGAAGCTTTCTTT | CASSWGANTEAFF
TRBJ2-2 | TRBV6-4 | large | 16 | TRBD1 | TGTGCCAGCAGTGACTCGGGGACAGGGAACACCGGGGAGCTGTTTTTT | CASSDSGTGNTGELFF
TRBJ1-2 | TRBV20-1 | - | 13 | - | TGCAGTGCTAGTTCGGGGGGCGCGCGGGGCTACACCTTC | CSASSGGARGYTF
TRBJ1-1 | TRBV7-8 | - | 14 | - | TGTGCCAGCAGCTTATGGGCCATGAACACTGAAGCTTTCTTT | CASSLWAMNTEAFF
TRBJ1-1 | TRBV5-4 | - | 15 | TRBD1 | TGTGCCAGCAGCTACGCGACAGGGGTGAACACTGAAGCTTTCTTT | CASSYATGVNTEAFF
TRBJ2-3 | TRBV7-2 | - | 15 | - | TGTGCCAGCTCACGAAGGGCTAGGGGCCTGGATACGCAGTATTTT | CASSRRARGLDTQYF
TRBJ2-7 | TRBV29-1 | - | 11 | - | TGCAGCGTGGGGGGAATATACGAGCAGTACTTC | CSVGGIYEQYF
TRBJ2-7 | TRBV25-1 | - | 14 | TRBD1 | TGTGCCAGCGGGGGGACAGGCCTGATCTACGAGCAGTACTTC | CASGGTGLIYEQYF
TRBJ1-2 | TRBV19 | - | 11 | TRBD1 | TGTGCCAGTAAAACAGGGGATGGCTACACCTTC | CASKTGDGYTF